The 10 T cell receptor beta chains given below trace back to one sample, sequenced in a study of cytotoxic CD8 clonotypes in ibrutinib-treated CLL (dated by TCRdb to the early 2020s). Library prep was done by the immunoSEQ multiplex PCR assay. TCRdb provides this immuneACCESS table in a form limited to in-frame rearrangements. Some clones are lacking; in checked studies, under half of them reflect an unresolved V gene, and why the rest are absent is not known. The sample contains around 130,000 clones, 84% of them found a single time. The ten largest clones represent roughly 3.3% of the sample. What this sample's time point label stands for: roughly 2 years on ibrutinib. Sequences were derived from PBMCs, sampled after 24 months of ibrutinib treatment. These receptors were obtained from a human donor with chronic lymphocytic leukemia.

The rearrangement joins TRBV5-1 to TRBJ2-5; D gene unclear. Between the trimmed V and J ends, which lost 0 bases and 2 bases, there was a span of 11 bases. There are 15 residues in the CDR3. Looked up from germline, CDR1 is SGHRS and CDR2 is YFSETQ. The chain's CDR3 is CASSLDGRLQETQYF. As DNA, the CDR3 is TGCGCCAGCAGCTTGGATGGCCGATTACAAGAGACCCAGTACTTC.

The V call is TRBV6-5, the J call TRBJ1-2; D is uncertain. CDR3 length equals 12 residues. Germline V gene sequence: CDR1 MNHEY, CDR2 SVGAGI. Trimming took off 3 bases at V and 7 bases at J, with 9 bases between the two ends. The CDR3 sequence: CASSYVSGGYTF. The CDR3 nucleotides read TGTGCCAGCAGTTATGTATCGGGTGGCTACACCTTC.

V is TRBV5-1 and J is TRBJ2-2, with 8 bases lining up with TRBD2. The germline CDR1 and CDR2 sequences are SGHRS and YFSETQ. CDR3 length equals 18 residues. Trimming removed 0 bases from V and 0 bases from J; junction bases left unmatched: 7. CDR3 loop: CASSLVPSGGANTGELFF. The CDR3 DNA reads TGCGCCAGCAGCTTGGTTCCCAGCGGGGGAGCGAACACCGGGGAGCTGTTTTTT.

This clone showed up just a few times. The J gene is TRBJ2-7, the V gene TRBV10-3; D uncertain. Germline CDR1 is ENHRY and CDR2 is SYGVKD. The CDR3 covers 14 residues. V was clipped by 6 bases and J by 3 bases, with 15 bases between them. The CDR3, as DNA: TGTGCCATCAGCACAAGAGACACAGACTACGAGCAGTACTTC. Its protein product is CAISTRDTDYEQYF.

The CDR3 coding sequence is TGTGCCAGCAGCCCCTTAGCGGGGGGGATAGATACGCAGTATTTT. It is translated as CASSPLAGGIDTQYF. This chain joins TRBV9 and TRBJ2-3; 11 positions match TRBD2. The germline V gene encodes CDR1 SGDLS and CDR2 YYNGEE. The CDR3 is 15 residues long. With 4 bases clipped from V and 5 bases from J, the junction kept 6 bases outside the gene matches.

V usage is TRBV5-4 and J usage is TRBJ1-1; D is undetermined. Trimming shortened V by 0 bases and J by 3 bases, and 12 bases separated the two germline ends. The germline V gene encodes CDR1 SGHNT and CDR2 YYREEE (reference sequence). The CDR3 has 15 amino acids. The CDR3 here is CASSLVPTQDTEAFF. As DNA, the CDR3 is TGTGCCAGCAGCTTGGTTCCTACTCAGGACACTGAAGCTTTCTTT.

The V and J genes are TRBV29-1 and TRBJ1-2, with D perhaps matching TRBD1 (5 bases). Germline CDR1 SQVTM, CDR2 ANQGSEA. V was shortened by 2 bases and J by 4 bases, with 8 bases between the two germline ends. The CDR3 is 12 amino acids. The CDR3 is CSVERQLYGYTF. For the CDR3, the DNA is TGCAGCGTTGAAAGACAGCTCTATGGCTACACCTTC.

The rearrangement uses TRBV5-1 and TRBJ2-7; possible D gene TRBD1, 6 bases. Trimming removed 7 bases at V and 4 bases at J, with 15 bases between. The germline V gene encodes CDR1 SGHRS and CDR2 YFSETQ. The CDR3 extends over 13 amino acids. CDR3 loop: CASGIGQPYEQYF. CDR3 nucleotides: TGCGCCAGCGGGATTGGACAGCCATACGAGCAGTACTTC.

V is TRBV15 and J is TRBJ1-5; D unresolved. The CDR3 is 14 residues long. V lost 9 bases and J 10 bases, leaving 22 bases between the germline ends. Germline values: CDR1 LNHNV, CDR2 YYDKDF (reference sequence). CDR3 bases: TGTGCCACGACGGAGGACGGGCGTGGTGGACCCCAGCATTTT. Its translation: CATTEDGRGGPQHF.

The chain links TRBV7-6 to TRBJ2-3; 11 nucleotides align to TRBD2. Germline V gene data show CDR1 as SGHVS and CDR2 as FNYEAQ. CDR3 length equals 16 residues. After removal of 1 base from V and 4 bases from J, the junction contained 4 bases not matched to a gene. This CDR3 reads CASSLGSGGESDTQYF. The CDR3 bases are TGTGCCAGCAGCTTAGGTAGCGGGGGGGAGTCAGATACGCAGTATTTT.